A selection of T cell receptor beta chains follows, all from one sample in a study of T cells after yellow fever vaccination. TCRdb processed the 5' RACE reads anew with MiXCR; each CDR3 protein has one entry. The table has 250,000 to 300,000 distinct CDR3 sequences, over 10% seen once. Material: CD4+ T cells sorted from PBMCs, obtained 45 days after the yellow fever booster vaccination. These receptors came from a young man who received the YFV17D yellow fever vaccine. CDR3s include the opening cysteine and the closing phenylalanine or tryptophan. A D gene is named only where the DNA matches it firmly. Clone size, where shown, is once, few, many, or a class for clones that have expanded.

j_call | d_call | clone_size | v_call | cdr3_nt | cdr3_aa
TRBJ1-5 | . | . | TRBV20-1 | TGCAGTGCTGGGCGGGGCTTGGGCAATCAGCCCCAGCATTTT | CSAGRGLGNQPQHF
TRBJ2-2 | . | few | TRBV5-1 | TGCGCCAGCAGAGGCGACGGGGCCGGGGAGCTGTTTTTT | CASRGDGAGELFF
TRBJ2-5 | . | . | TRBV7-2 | TGTGCCAGCAGCTTAGCACCTCTTACCACTATCCGGGAGACCCAGTACTTC | CASSLAPLTTIRETQYF
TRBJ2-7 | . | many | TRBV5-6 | TGTGCCAGCAGCTCAAAGGGCCTTCCCAACTCCTACGAGCAGTACTTC | CASSSKGLPNSYEQYF
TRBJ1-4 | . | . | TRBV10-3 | TGTGCCATCAGTGAACGGCAGACGGGCGAAAAACTGTTTTTT | CAISERQTGEKLFF
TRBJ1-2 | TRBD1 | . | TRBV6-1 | TGTGCCAGCAGTGCGACAGGGGATGGCTACACCTTC | CASSATGDGYTF
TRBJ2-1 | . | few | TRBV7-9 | TGTGCCAGCAGCTTAGAAATAGGCCTCAGGGGAAAAAATGAGCAGTTCTTC | CASSLEIGLRGKNEQFF
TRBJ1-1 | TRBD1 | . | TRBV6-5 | TGTGCCAGCAGTTTGACCGGGACAGCTGAAGCTTTCTTT | CASSLTGTAEAFF
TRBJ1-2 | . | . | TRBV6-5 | TGTGCCAGCAGTTATCTTGCCAACTATGGCTACACCTTC | CASSYLANYGYTF
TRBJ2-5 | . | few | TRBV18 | TGTGCCAGCTCACCACCGCCTACCGATGTGGAGACCCAGTACTTC | CASSPPPTDVETQYF
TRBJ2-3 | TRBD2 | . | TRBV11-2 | TGTGCCAGCAGACTCGGGACTAGCGTTTGGACAGATACGCAGTATTTT | CASRLGTSVWTDTQYF
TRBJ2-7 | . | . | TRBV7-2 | TGTGCCAGCAGCTTATCGGTAGGGGGGGCATACGAGCAGTACTTC | CASSLSVGGAYEQYF
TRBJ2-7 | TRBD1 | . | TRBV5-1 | TGCGCCAGCAGCTTCGGAGGGCTGGTCACAGGGGGCTACGAGCAGTACTTC | CASSFGGLVTGGYEQYF
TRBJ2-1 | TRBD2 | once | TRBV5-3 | TGTGCCAGAAGCTTGGAATCCATAGCGGGAGAGGGCTACAATGAGCAGTTCTTC | CARSLESIAGEGYNEQFF
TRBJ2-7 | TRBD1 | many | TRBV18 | TGTGCCAGCTCCCCACAGACAGGGGACCACTACGAGCAGTACTTC | CASSPQTGDHYEQYF
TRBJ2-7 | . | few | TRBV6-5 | TGTGCCAGCAGTTACCCCAAGGCACGATCCTCCTACGAGCAGTACTTC | CASSYPKARSSYEQYF
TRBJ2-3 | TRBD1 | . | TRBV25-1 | TGTGCCAGCAGTGACGGGGCAGGGGGATTCACAGATACGCAGTATTTT | CASSDGAGGFTDTQYF
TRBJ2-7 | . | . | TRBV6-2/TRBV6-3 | TGTGCCAGCAGTTCGAGGACAGAGCCCTACGAGCAGTACTTC | CASSSRTEPYEQYF
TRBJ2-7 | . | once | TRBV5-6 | TGTGCCAGCAGCCGAGGGGTCGGGACCATCCACGATCAGTACTTC | CASSRGVGTIHDQYF
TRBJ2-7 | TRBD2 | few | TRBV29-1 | TGCAGCGTTGGGAGCGGACTAGGGGTCTACGAGCAGTACTTC | CSVGSGLGVYEQYF
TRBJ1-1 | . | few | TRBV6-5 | TGTGCCAGCAGTTACGACGGAGCCTTGAACACTGAAGCTTTCTTT | CASSYDGALNTEAFF
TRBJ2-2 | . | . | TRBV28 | TGTGCCAGCAGGATGACAGGAATGAACACCGGGGAGCTGTTTTTT | CASRMTGMNTGELFF
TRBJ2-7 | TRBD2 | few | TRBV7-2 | TGTGCCAGCAGCTTAGCCCTACTCAGCGGGAGGGAAGAGCAGTACTTC | CASSLALLSGREEQYF
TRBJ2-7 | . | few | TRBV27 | TGTGCCATCGGAAGATACGAGCAGTACTTC | CAIGRYEQYF
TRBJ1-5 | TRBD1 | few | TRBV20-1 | TGCAGTGTTACTGACAGGGGGAATCAGCCCCAGCATTTT | CSVTDRGNQPQHF
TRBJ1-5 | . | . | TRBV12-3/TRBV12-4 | TGTGCCAGCAGTTTAGAGTCAGAAAATCAGCCCCAGCATTTT | CASSLESENQPQHF
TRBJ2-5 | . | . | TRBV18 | TGTGCCAGCTCTTCCCTCATGAGCGGCCCAGAGACCCAGTACTTC | CASSSLMSGPETQYF
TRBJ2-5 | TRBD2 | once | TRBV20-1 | TGCACTGCTAGAGCGGGGGGGCAGGGGTGGTTTGAGACCCAGTACTTC | CTARAGGQGWFETQYF
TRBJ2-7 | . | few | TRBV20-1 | TGCAGTGCCCAACGGGGCCTAGCCTACGAGCAGTACTTC | CSAQRGLAYEQYF
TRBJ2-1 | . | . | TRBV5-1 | TGCGCCAGCAGCTCCCCCTCCCTCAATGAGCAGTTCTTC | CASSSPSLNEQFF
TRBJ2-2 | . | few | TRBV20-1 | TGCAGTGCTAGCGCCGGGATGGCCACCGGGGAGCTGTTTTTT | CSASAGMATGELFF
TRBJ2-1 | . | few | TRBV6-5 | TGTGCCAGCAGTTACCCGCCTGAGCAGTTCTTC | CASSYPPEQFF
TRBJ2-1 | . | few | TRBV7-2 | TGTGCCAGCCATGGGGCCAGGAACAATGAGCAGTTCTTC | CASHGARNNEQFF
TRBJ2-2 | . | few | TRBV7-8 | TGTGCCAGCAGCCAACCGGAGGCCGCGAACACCGGGGAGCTGTTTTTT | CASSQPEAANTGELFF
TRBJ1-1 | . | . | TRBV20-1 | TGCAGTGCTAGAGACGCCCTTACAGGTGAAGCTTTCTTT | CSARDALTGEAFF